Sequencing of this T cell receptor (beta chain) was carried out in a study of shared clonotypes between healthy human individuals. General study findings and limits: Clonotypes shared by all four sorted-subset donors had higher generation probabilities than non-shared clonotypes.

Free of recent acute infections or vaccinations, the donors were healthy HIV-negative adults. Adult Caucasians living in Nashville, Tennessee made up all of the donors. With regard to this clone: Its specificity is not known.

Profiled with immunoSEQ multiplex PCR; TCRdb holds only in-frame clones, not every one. Of 2 million to 2.5 million clones in the sample, under 97% were seen once. The germline CDR1 and CDR2 sequences are MGHDK and SYGVNS. The CDR3 sequence is 16 residues long. Trimming pared 4 bases from V and 2 bases from J, leaving 16 bases between. Sequencing used naive CD4+ T cells sorted from blood. Subset described: CD45RA+ positively selected. This receptor was taken from a man aged 18 to 30 in good health. This rearrangement joins TRBV25-1 to TRBJ2-3; TRBD2 is a possible D gene (5 bases). CDR3 nucleotides: TGTGCCAGCAGTGGGGGAGCTAACTTACCCACAGATACGCAGTATTTT. This sequence encodes CASSGGANLPTDTQYF.